Given below is one TCR beta chain in context. Participants came from under 30 US areas, aged about 18 to 95 years. Membership in each cohort depended on participant-reported clinical history. Methods used by the authors: It was from reference gene primer amplification that nucleated cell counts were estimated. Generated by immunoSEQ multiplex PCR, the TCRdb table keeps only in-frame clones and is missing some. The DNA was the basis for D and trimming; V, J and clone size are from that table. The data hold 350,000 to 550,000 clones, with about 85% observed a single time. The CDR3 extends over 16 amino acids. Trimming took off 0 bases at V and 2 bases at J, with 14 bases between the two ends. From germline, CDR1 is LNHNV and CDR2 YYDKDF (reference sequence). This entry belongs to a study of blood T cell repertoires in COVID-19.

The gene calls are TRBV15 and TRBJ2-7; D possibly corresponds to TRBD2 (6 bases). This clonotype was obtained from a woman aged 18 to 35 with acute COVID-19. The sequencing input was PBMCs or T cells enriched from blood (not recorded which). CDR3 sequence (DNA): TGTGCCACCAGCAGAGAGCTTCCCGGGAGAGCCTACGAGCAGTACTTC. Protein product: CATSRELPGRAYEQYF.